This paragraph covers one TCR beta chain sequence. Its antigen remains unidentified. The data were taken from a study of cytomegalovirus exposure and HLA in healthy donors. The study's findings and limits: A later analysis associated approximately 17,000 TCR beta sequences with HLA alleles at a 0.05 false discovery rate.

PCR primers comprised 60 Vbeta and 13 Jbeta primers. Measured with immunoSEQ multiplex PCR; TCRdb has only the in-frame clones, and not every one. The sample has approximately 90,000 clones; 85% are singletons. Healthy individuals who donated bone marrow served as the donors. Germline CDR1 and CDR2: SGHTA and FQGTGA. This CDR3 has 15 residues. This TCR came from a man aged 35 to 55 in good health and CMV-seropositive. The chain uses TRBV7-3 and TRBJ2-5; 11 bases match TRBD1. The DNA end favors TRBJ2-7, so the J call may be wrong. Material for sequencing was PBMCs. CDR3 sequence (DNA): TGTGCCAGCAGCTTAGGGACAGGGGGATCCTACGAGCAGTACTTC. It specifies CASSLGTGGSYEQYF.